The 21 T cell receptor beta chains in this list originate from one sample, sequenced in a study of cytomegalovirus exposure and HLA in healthy donors. Both 60 Vbeta primers and 13 Jbeta primers went into the PCR. TCRdb's copy holds only in-frame clones and misses some; the assay was immunoSEQ multiplex PCR. The data show around 200,000 clones, about 80% seen once. The sequenced material came from PBMCs. These receptors originate from a middle-aged man in good health and CMV-seronegative.

The chain carries TRBV7-8 and TRBJ2-7, with 7 nucleotides matching TRBD1. The V gene's germline CDR1 is SGHVS and CDR2 FQNEAQ. Trimming took 5 bases from V and 0 from J; bases not matched to a gene: 7. The CDR3 covers 15 residues. DNA of the CDR3: TGTGCCAGCAGCCTGGCCGGGACAGTCTCCTACGAGCAGTACTTC. Translated, it gives CASSLAGTVSYEQYF.

V and J are TRBV19 and TRBJ2-7; D not certain. V lost 6 bases, J lost 6 bases, and 12 bases lay in between. The CDR3 length is 12 residues. Germline CDR1 is LNHDA and CDR2 is SQIVND (reference sequence). This CDR3 reads CASRTFSGEQYF. CDR3 nucleotide sequence: TGTGCCAGTAGGACTTTTTCCGGCGAGCAGTACTTC.

The rearrangement uses TRBV7-9 and TRBJ2-1, with a weak D call TRBD2 (5 bases). The germline V gene has CDR1 SEHNR and CDR2 FQNEAQ (reference sequence). This CDR3 region has 14 residues. Trimming took off 1 base at V and 9 bases at J, with 13 bases between the two ends. The CDR3 reads CASSLVSLAFEQFF. CDR3 in DNA: TGTGCCAGCAGCTTAGTTTCCCTAGCCTTTGAGCAGTTCTTC.

V and J are TRBV6-1 and TRBJ1-2; D is undetermined. Trimming cost V 5 bases and J 8 bases, with 18 bases left between them. The CDR3 is 14 residues long. Germline assignment: CDR1 MNHNS and CDR2 SASEGT. CDR3 DNA sequence: TGTGCCAGCAGTTTATCTGGGCTCCCAGGCGGCTACACCTTC. Residues: CASSLSGLPGGYTF.

The genes are TRBV19 and TRBJ1-4; D is unclear. V lost 5 bases and J lost 8, with 18 bases in between. The length of the CDR3 is 15 residues. The germline gives CDR1 LNHDA, CDR2 SQIVND (reference sequence). CDR3 loop: CASSVARPGREKLFF. Here the CDR3 DNA reads TGTGCCAGTAGTGTCGCCAGACCGGGGAGGGAAAAACTGTTTTTT.

This clone was detected a few times. The CDR3 nucleotides are TGTGCCAGCAGTGGCCCCTATGGTAAAGCTTTCTTT. This encodes CASSGPYGKAFF. The chain joins TRBV25-1 to TRBJ1-1, with unresolved D. This CDR3 is 12 amino acids long. Germline CDR1 and CDR2: MGHDK and SYGVNS. Trimming removed 4 bases at V and 9 bases at J, with 12 bases between.

The J gene is TRBJ1-1, the V gene TRBV7-9, with TRBD1 matching 7 bases. The J segment lost 7 bases and the V segment lost 3 bases, leaving 8 bases of the junction unmatched. There are 14 residues in the CDR3. The germline gives CDR1 SEHNR, CDR2 FQNEAQ (reference sequence). The DNA of the CDR3 is TGTGCCAGCAGCTTCCGGGACAGACTTGGTGAAGCTTTCTTT. Translated: CASSFRDRLGEAFF.

This chain connects TRBV13 to TRBJ2-3, with D possibly being TRBD2 (5 bases). Germline CDR1 is PRHDT and CDR2 is FYEKMQ (reference sequence). The CDR3 runs 13 residues. Trimming removed 5 bases at V and 1 base at J, with 7 bases between. The CDR3 reads CASSAGGTDTQYF. DNA for the CDR3: TGTGCCAGCAGCGCCGGGGGCACAGATACGCAGTATTTT.

The chain has TRBV6-6 and TRBJ2-2; TRBD2 aligns across 8 bases. With V trimmed by 7 bases and J by 1 base, 5 bases remained unmatched. The CDR3 has 15 residues. Germline V gene sequence: CDR1 MNHNY, CDR2 SVGAGI (reference sequence). The CDR3 loop is CASMLAGRNTGELFF. CDR3 nucleotides: TGTGCCAGCATGCTAGCGGGTAGGAACACCGGGGAGCTGTTTTTT.

This clone was seen more than once but under ten times. The sample has other DNA sequences that encode this CDR3 too. The rearrangement links TRBV5-1 to TRBJ1-2, with D maybe TRBD1 (5 bases). This CDR3 spans 12 amino acids. Trimming left V 0 bases short and J 5 bases short, with 5 bases between. Germline lookup yields CDR1 SGHRS and CDR2 YFSETQ. Here the CDR3 reads CASSLEGYGYTF. The CDR3 DNA is TGCGCCAGCAGCTTGGAGGGGTATGGCTACACCTTC.

In its sample, this clone was seen a few times. The CDR3 here is CASRSLAGGIYEQYF. For the CDR3, the DNA is TGTGCCAGCAGGTCCCTAGCGGGAGGGATTTACGAGCAGTACTTC. This sequence joins TRBV5-4 and TRBJ2-7; TRBD2 matches at 12 bases. The CDR3 loop spans 15 amino acids. Germline values: CDR1 SGHNT, CDR2 YYREEE (reference sequence). Trimming at V came to 5 bases and at J to 4 bases, leaving 7 bases not matched to a gene.

The table lists this clone with a count of one. The chain employs TRBV15 and TRBJ1-2; 9 bases match TRBD1. CDR1 is LNHNV, CDR2 YYDKDF, per germline (reference sequence). There are 16 residues in the CDR3. Unmatched junction bases numbered 7, after V lost 3 bases and J lost 2 bases. The CDR3 bases are TGTGCCACCAGCAGGGGGAGGGACAGGGCGAACTATGGCTACACCTTC. Encoded protein: CATSRGRDRANYGYTF.

The chain carries TRBV28 and TRBJ2-6; 12 bases match TRBD1. The V gene's germline CDR1 is MDHEN and CDR2 SYDVKM. The CDR3 loop spans 17 amino acids. V was clipped by 5 bases and J by 0 bases; unmatched bases: 2. The CDR3 reads CASSGTGGLSGANVLTF. The CDR3 nucleotides read TGTGCCAGCAGTGGGACAGGGGGCCTCTCTGGGGCCAACGTCCTGACTTTC.

This chain connects TRBV27 to TRBJ1-2; 7 bases line up with TRBD1. With V trimmed by 6 bases and J by 4 bases, 5 bases remained unmatched. CDR1 is MNHEY, CDR2 SMNVEV, per germline (reference sequence). This CDR3 contains 13 residues. The CDR3 sequence: CASSNRGGYGYTF. As DNA, the CDR3 is TGTGCCAGCAGCAACAGGGGTGGCTATGGCTACACCTTC.

The V call is TRBV4-2, the J call TRBJ2-3; D might be TRBD1 (5 bases). This CDR3 has 17 amino acids. Trimming removed 0 bases at V and 2 bases at J, with 15 bases between. CDR1 is LGHNA and CDR2 is YNFKEQ in the germline V gene. The chain's CDR3 is CASSQDQTATFTDTQYF. CDR3 bases: TGTGCCAGCAGCCAAGATCAGACAGCTACTTTCACAGATACGCAGTATTTT.

V usage is TRBV29-1 and J usage is TRBJ1-1; D is undetermined. Germline-derived CDR1 and CDR2 are SQVTM and ANQGSEA. Between the trimmed V and J ends, which lost 5 bases and 3 bases, there was a span of 10 bases. This CDR3 has 12 residues. The CDR3 region has the DNA TGCAGCGTTTCAATGTCGGACACTGAAGCTTTCTTT. Protein: CSVSMSDTEAFF.

This sequence joins TRBV27 and TRBJ2-5, with D uncertain. Trimming removed 5 bases at V and 4 bases at J, with 8 bases between. The CDR3 consists of 12 residues. Germline CDR1 MNHEY, CDR2 SMNVEV (reference sequence). CDR3 amino acids: CASSPYGETQYF. CDR3 nucleotides: TGTGCCAGCAGTCCGTACGGAGAGACCCAGTACTTC.

This sequence joins TRBV5-1 and TRBJ2-7, with D perhaps TRBD2 (6 bases). The V and J ends lost 2 bases and 7 bases respectively, with 19 bases between them. This CDR3 has 15 residues. Germline values: CDR1 SGHRS, CDR2 YFSETQ. CDR3 nucleotides: TGCGCCAGCAGCTTAGAAGGACGAATGGGGGGAGAGCAGTACTTC. Its protein product is CASSLEGRMGGEQYF.

The chain joins TRBV9 to TRBJ2-3, with 8 bases identical to TRBD2. The ends lost 0 bases at V and 5 bases at J; junction bases unmatched: 8. The CDR3 is made up of 16 amino acids. Germline V gene lookup returns CDR1 SGDLS and CDR2 YYNGEE. This CDR3 reads CASSVDPAGDVDTQYF. CDR3 sequence (DNA): TGTGCCAGCAGCGTAGACCCAGCGGGAGATGTAGATACGCAGTATTTT.

The genes are TRBV14 and TRBJ1-1; D possibly corresponds to TRBD1 (5 bases). CDR1 and CDR2 (germline): SGHDN, FVKESK. V lost 2 bases and J lost 7, with 14 bases in between. This CDR3 region has 14 residues. The chain's CDR3 is CASSQSPGVGEAFF. CDR3 bases: TGTGCCAGCAGCCAATCACCGGGGGTTGGTGAAGCTTTCTTT.

The V call is TRBV27, the J call TRBJ2-1, with TRBD1 matching 10 bases. Germline CDR1 reads MNHEY; CDR2 reads SMNVEV (reference sequence). The CDR3 extends over 15 amino acids. The trim removed 6 bases at V and 2 bases at J, leaving 4 bases unmatched. This CDR3 is CASSFDRGPYNEQFF. CDR3 coding DNA: TGTGCCAGCAGCTTCGACAGGGGGCCCTACAATGAGCAGTTCTTC.